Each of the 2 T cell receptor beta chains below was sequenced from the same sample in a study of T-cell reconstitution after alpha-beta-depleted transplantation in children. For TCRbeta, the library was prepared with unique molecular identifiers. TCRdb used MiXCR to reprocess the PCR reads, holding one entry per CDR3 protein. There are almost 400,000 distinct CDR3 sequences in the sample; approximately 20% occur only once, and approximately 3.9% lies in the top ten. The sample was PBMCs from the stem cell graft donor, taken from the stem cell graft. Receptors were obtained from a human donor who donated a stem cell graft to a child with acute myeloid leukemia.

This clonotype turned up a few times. The chain's CDR3 is CASSYWTGDYEQYF. CDR3 bases: TGTGCCAGCAGCTATTGGACAGGGGACTACGAGCAGTACTTC. V usage is TRBV5-5 and J usage is TRBJ2-7; 9 positions match TRBD1. This CDR3 region has 14 residues. The V and J ends lost 3 bases and 3 bases, in that order; junction bases with no gene match: 4. Looked up from germline, CDR1 is SGHKS and CDR2 is YYEKEE (reference sequence).

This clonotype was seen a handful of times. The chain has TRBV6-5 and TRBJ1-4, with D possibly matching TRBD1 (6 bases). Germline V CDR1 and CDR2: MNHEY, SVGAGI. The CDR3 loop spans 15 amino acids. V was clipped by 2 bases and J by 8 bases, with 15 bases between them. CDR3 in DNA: TGTGCCAGCAGTTACGTCTACAGGGCGGACGAAAAACTGTTTTTT. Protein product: CASSYVYRADEKLFF.